This TCR beta chain was sequenced in a study of prognosis after radiotherapy for stage I lung cancer. In the study overall: Patients were about 14 men and roughly 6 women aged roughly 50 to 85, median around 71 years.

As concerns this clonotype: Given a much more abundant clone one base away, this may be a read error.

Investigators drew around 6 milliliters of peripheral blood at each of two time points. Amplification of the TCR beta CDR3 (from genomic DNA) was done by two-round multiplex PCR. Used in first-round PCR were primers specific to each TRBV and TRBJ gene. From the multiplex PCR reads, TCRdb called clonotypes with MiXCR, one entry per CDR3 protein. The sample has some 56,000 distinct CDR3 sequences, about 26% seen once. CDR1 and CDR2 (germline): SGDLS, YYNGEE. V shed 2 bases and J shed 5 bases, with 21 bases lying between them. This CDR3 contains 17 residues. Sequencing used PBMCs, obtained before or after stereotactic body radiation therapy (not recorded which). The rearrangement uses TRBV9 and TRBJ2-3; no clear D. The clonotype originates from a donor over 45 with non-small cell lung cancer. CDR3 region: CASSVSVGGVLRDTQYF. The CDR3 DNA reads as TGTGCCAGCAGCGTGTCGGTGGGTGGTGTGTTGAGAGATACGCAGTATTTT. Variable domain in full (rest from reference TRBV9 and TRBJ2-3): DSGVTQTPKHLITATGQRVTLRCSPRSGDLSVYWYQQSLDQGLQFLIQYYNGEERAKGNILERFSAQQFPDLHSELNLSSLELGDSALYFCASSVSVGGVLRDTQYFGPGTRLTVL.